This entry describes one T cell receptor (beta chain). In its sample, this clonotype was seen many times. The antigen it recognizes is unknown. No qualities accompany the bases; no much larger clone lies one base away. Hyperthyroidism was defined as stable when no progression to ophthalmopathy occurred within 18 months of follow-up. The hyperthyroidism patients were 18 to 65 years old and newly diagnosed, with a disease duration of less than 2 months. Patients were excluded if they had other autoimmune diseases, uncontrolled infections, pregnancy or lactation. Diagnosis relied on clinical symptoms, serum thyroxine, TRAb, thyroid ultrasound and orbital computed tomography. Ficoll-Paque density gradient centrifugation was used to isolate PBMCs from approximately 10 ml of fresh peripheral blood. Total RNA was extracted using Trizol reagent, and RNA quality was checked on an Agilent 2100 Bioanalyzer. This specimen belongs to a study of Graves' ophthalmopathy and Graves' hyperthyroidism (dated by TCRdb to the late 2010s). With regard to the full study: Peripheral blood was collected at initial diagnosis, before any treatment. The study used signatures of the TCR beta repertoire to tell Graves' ophthalmopathy apart from Graves' hyperthyroidism and to predict which patients would progress to ophthalmopathy. Following sampling, methimazole starting at 30 mg daily was administered to hyperthyroidism patients, and high-dose intravenous methylprednisolone was administered to ophthalmopathy patients. In roughly six hyperthyroidism patients, the T-cell repertoires found in thyroid tissue were compared with those found in blood. In total, 135 blood samples were TCR-sequenced: roughly 45 ophthalmopathy, some 72 hyperthyroidism and approximately 17 hyperthyroidism-to-ophthalmopathy patients. For independent validation, a separate cohort was made up of approximately 19 hyperthyroidism patients plus 17 patients who later progressed from hyperthyroidism to ophthalmopathy. The 100 discovery patients were randomly split 7:3 into training and test sets. To explore V-J signatures that separate ophthalmopathy from hyperthyroidism, a discovery set of about 96 patients was enrolled, consisting of about 45 with ophthalmopathy and under 65 with stable hyperthyroidism. The research as a whole found: In validation, the model predicted ophthalmopathy progression with about 70% sensitivity and approximately 78% specificity; approximately 12 predicted patients were CT-confirmed with GO in a median of approximately 6.5 months. Sample size was not predetermined statistically, and investigators were not blinded to group allocation. Most expanded thyroid clonotypes with a frequency above 0.001 also appeared in blood, which suggests that blood repertoires may reflect the immune response in the thyroid. The 13-signature model separated ophthalmopathy from stable hyperthyroidism with over 85% sensitivity and 81% to 82% specificity in cross-validation, and 80%/75% in the test set.

TCR beta CDR3 regions were amplified from RNA transcripts for repertoire sequencing. The first round was an RT-PCR using HTBI primers with the Qiagen OneStep RT-PCR kit, and this first round was followed by a second-round multiplex PCR, then size selection and purification. The libraries underwent paired-end sequencing with 100 bp reads on an Illumina HiSeq2000. As for the authors' bioinformatics: Reads were processed with SOAPnuke, discarding reads with adapters, uncalled bases, mean Phred below 15, or no exact constant-primer or identifier match. COPE v1.2.5 was used to merge high-quality paired reads. Unique nucleotide sequences were defined as clonotypes and aligned to IMGT TRB V, D and J references using MiTCR v1.1. The analysis was limited to V-J combinations with a frequency above 0.0001, which together covered more than 99% of repertoires. For each V-J combination, a TCR clonal expansion and chaos score was defined as F50 clonal expansion divided by the chaos observed in the TCRdist matrix. Welch's t-statistics and random forest were used to narrow the features down to 10 to 15 V-J combinations, which were then fed into a naive Bayes classifier. The Morisita-Horn index was used to measure how similar the thyroid and blood repertoires were. Starting from the raw public reads, TCRdb applied fastp trimming at Q25, assembled clones with MiXCR and retained in-frame beta chains. Each entry is one CDR3 protein sequence, shown with its most common DNA and genes. The V and J calls were determined by TCRdb, not by the authors. The sample data list around 400,000 distinct CDR3 sequences, and roughly 20% of these were observed just once. The ten largest clones capture 2.5% to 3.5% of the sample.

A distance of 10 bases separates the germline ends of V and J, which lose 2 bases and 6 bases respectively. The CDR3 contains 13 residues, cysteine and phenylalanine counted. Solely the CDR3 DNA is kept, with 39 bases framed from the first base. Via the germline V gene, CDR1 is SGHTA and CDR2 FQGTGA. The sequenced material came from peripheral blood. This clonotype was obtained from a woman between 18 and 30 years old with stable Graves' hyperthyroidism. Donor details come from another sample of the same person, matched by shared clones. Here the chain combines TRBV7-3 and TRBJ1-1, with a tentative D gene TRBD1 over 6 matching bases. The CDR3 protein: CASSLYGGSEAFF. The DNA is as follows: TGTGCCAGCAGCTTATACGGGGGCTCTGAAGCTTTCTTT.